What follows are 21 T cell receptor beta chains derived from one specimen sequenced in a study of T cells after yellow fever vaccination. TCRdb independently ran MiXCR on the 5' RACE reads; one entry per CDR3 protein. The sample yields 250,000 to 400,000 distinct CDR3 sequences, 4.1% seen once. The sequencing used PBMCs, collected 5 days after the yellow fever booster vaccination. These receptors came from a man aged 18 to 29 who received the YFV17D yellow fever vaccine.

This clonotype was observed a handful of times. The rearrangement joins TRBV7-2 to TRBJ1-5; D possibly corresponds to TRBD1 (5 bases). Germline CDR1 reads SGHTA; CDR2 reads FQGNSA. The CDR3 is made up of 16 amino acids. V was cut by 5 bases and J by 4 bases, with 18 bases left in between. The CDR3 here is CASSPTMVGANQPQHF. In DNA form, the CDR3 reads TGTGCCAGCAGCCCAACGATGGTAGGGGCGAATCAGCCCCAGCATTTT. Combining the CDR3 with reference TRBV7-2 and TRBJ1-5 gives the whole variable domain GAGVSQSPSNKVTEKGKDVELRCDPISGHTALYWYRQSLGQGLEFLIYFQGNSAPDKSGLPSDRFSAERTGGSVSTLTIQRTQQEDSAVYLCASSPTMVGANQPQHFGDGTRLSIL.

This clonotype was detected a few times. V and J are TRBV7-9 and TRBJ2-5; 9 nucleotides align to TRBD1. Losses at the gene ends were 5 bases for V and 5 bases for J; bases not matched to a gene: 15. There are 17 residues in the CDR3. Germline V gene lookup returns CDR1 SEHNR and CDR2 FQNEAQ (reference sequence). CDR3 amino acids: CASSLMGGTGSLETQYF. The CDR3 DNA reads TGTGCCAGCAGCCTAATGGGCGGGACAGGGAGCTTGGAGACCCAGTACTTC.

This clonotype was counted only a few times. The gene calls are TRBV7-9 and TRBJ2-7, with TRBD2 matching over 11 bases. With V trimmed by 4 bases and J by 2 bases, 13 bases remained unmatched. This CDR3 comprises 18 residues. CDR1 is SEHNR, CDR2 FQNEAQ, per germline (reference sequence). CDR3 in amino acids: CASSSNKGLAEPPYEQYF. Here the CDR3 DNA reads TGTGCCAGCAGCTCCAATAAGGGACTAGCGGAACCCCCCTACGAGCAGTACTTC.

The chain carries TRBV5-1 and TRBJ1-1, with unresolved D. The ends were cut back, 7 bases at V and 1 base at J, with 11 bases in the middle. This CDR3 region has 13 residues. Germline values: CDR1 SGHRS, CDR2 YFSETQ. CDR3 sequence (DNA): TGCGCCAGCGGGAAAGGAGGGAACACTGAAGCTTTCTTT. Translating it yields CASGKGGNTEAFF.

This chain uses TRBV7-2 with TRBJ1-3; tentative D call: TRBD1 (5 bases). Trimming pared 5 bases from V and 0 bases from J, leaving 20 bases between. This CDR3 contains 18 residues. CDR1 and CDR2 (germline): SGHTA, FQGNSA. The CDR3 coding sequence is TGTGCCAGCAGCGAGAGGCCCGGGACGTCGAGCTCTGGAAACACCATATATTTT. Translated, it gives CASSERPGTSSSGNTIYF.

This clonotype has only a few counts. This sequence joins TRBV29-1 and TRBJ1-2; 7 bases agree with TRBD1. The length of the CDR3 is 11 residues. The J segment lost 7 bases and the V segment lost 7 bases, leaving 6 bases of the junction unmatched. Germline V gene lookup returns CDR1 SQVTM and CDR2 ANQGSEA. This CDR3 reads CSARQGGGYTF. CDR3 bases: TGCAGCGCCAGACAGGGTGGTGGCTACACCTTC. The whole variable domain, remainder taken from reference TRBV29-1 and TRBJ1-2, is SAVISQKPSRDICQRGTSLTIQCQVDSQVTMMFWYRQQPGQSLTLIATANQGSEATYESGFVIDKFPISRPNLTFSTLTVSNMSPEDSSIYLCSARQGGGYTFGSGTRLTVV.

The CDR3 loop reads CATEGSETANTGELFF. CDR3 in DNA: TGTGCTACAGAGGGGTCGGAGACTGCGAACACCGGGGAGCTGTTTTTT. This sequence joins TRBV11-2 and TRBJ2-2, with D perhaps being TRBD1 or TRBD2 (5 bases each). Germline assignment: CDR1 SGHAT and CDR2 FQNNGV. This CDR3 has 16 residues. Together with reference TRBV11-2 and TRBJ2-2, the CDR3 gives the full variable domain: EAGVAQSPRYKIIEKRQSVAFWCNPISGHATLYWYQQILGQGPKLLIQFQNNGVVDDSQLPKDRFSAERLKGVDSTLKIQPAKLEDSAVYLCATEGSETANTGELFFGEGSRLTVL.

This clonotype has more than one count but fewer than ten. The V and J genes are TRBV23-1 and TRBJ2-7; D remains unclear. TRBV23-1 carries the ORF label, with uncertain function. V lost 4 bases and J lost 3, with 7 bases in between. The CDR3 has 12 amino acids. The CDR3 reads CASSRYYYEQYV. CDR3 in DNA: TGCGCCAGCAGTCGATATTACTACGAGCAGTACGTC.

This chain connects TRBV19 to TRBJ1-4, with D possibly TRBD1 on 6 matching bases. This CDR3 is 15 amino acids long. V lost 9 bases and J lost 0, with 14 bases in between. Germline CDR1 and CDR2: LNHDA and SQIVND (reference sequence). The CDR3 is CASHRGGATNEKLFF. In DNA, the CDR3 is TGTGCCAGCCATCGGGGGGGCGCAACTAATGAAAAACTGTTTTTT.

CDR3: CASSSRLAGEDEQFF. The CDR3 DNA sequence: TGTGCCAGCAGCTCACGACTAGCGGGGGAGGATGAGCAGTTCTTC. This chain links TRBV7-8 with TRBJ2-1; 12 bases are shared with TRBD2. The CDR3 runs 15 residues. Germline V lookup: CDR1 SGHVS, CDR2 FQNEAQ. J lost 8 bases, V lost 4 bases, and 6 bases had no gene match.

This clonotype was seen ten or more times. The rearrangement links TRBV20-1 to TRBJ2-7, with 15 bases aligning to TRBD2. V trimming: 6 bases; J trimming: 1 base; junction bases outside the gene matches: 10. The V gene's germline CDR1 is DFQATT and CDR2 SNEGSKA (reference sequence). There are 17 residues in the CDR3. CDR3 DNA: TGCAGTGCCCAAGGACTAGCGGGGGGGCCGGGGTCCTACGAGCAGTACGTC. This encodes CSAQGLAGGPGSYEQYV.

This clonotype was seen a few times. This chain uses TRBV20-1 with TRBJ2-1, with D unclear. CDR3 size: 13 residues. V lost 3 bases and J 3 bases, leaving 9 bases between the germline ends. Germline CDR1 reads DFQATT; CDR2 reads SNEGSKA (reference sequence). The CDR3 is CSARESGYNEQFF. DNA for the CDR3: TGCAGTGCTAGGGAGTCCGGCTACAATGAGCAGTTCTTC.

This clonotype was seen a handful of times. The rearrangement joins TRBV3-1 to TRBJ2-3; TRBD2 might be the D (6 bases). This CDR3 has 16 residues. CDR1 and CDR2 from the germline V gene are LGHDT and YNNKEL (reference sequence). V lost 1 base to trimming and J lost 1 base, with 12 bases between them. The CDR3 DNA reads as TGTGCCAGCAGCCAAGCCCCGGGGGAAGGCACAGATACGCAGTATTTT. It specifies CASSQAPGEGTDTQYF.

CDR3 in DNA: TGCGCCAGCAGGCCGTCCCTTACCACCGGGGAGCTGTTTTTT. This codes for CASRPSLTTGELFF. The chain recombines TRBV5-1 with TRBJ2-2; no definite D call. The CDR3 contains 14 residues. Germline loops: CDR1 SGHRS, CDR2 YFSETQ. Trimming pared 5 bases from V and 4 bases from J, leaving 12 bases between.

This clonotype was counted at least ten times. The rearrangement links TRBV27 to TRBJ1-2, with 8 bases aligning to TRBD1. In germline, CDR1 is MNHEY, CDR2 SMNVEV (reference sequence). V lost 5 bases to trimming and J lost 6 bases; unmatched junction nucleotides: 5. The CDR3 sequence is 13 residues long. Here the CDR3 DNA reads TGTGCCAGCAGTGGACTGACAGGGGATGGCTACACCTTC. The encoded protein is CASSGLTGDGYTF.

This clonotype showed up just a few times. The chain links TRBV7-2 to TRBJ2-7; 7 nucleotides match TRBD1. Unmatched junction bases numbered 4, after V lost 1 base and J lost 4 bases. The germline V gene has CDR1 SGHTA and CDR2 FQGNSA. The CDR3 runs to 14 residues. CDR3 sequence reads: CASSLERQGYEQYF. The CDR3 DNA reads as TGTGCCAGCAGCTTAGAAAGACAGGGATACGAGCAGTACTTC.

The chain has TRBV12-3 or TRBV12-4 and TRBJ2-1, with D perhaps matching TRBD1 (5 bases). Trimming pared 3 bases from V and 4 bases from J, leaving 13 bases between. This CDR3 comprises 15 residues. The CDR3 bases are TGTGCCAGCAGTTTTGGGCAGGGCCTATACAATGAGCAGTTCTTC. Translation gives CASSFGQGLYNEQFF.

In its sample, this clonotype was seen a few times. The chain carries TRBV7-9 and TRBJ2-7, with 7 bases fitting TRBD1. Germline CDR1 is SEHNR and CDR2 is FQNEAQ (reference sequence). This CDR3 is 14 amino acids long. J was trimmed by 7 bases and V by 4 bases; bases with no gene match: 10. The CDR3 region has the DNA TGTGCCAGCAGCTACACAGGGGTGGGGTATGAGCAGTACTTC. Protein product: CASSYTGVGYEQYF.

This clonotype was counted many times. CDR3 protein: CASSVDGRDSPLHF. CDR3 coding DNA: TGTGCCAGCAGCGTAGACGGCCGGGATTCACCCCTCCACTTT. The V and J genes are TRBV9 and TRBJ1-6, with no clear D. CDR3 length: 14 residues. Germline V gives CDR1 SGDLS, CDR2 YYNGEE. With 0 bases removed from V and 8 bases from J, the gap between germline ends came to 9 bases.

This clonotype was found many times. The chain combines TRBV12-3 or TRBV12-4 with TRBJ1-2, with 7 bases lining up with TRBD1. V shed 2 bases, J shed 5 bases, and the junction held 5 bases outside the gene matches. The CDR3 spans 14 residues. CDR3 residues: CASSLTGAGYGYTF. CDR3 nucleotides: TGTGCCAGCAGTTTAACAGGGGCCGGATATGGCTACACCTTC.

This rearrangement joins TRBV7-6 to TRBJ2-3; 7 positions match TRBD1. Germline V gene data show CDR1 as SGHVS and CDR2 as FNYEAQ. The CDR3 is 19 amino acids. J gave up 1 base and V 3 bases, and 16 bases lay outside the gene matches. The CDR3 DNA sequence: TGTGCCAGCAGCTTTGGTACCACAGGGGCCCGTCCGGGCACAGATACGCAGTATTTT. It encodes CASSFGTTGARPGTDTQYF.